This note documents a single T cell receptor (beta chain) sequence. No antigen is known for it. Using its own MiXCR run on the 5' RACE reads, TCRdb lists one record per CDR3 protein. The table lists 300,000 to 400,000 distinct CDR3 sequences, over 25% of them singletons. The data were taken from a study of T-cell memory formation after mild COVID-19. The overall study: TCR clusters were mostly confined to one donor each. Study results and limitations: From day 15 to 85, contracting clones were balanced between CD4 and CD8, whereas later expanders leaned toward CD4+. Among contracting clones, CD4+ were mainly CM/EM and CD8+ enriched in EMRA.

V dropped 4 bases and J dropped 2 bases, with 8 bases sitting between them. The CDR3 totals 13 residues. Germline assignment: CDR1 MNHNS and CDR2 SASEGT. V gene TRBV6-1 combines with J gene TRBJ1-1, with no clear D. The receptor comes from an adult woman who had mild COVID-19 (a few samples of this study predate the infection). Cell type and time point are not known. Sequencing was carried out using PBMCs or a T cell subset sorted from them (not recorded which). The CDR3 sequence: CASSGRVNTEAFF. For the CDR3, the DNA is TGTGCCAGCAGTGGTAGGGTAAACACTGAAGCTTTCTTT.